This entry concerns a single TCR beta chain. Its antigen is unidentified. This entry belongs to a study of T cell responses to AZD1222 COVID-19 vaccine. Study conclusions and caveats: Unmutated variant regions are reportedly the target of nearly half of TCRs that are spike-specific. When two AZD1222 doses had been given, Spike-specific TCR breadth and depth rose.

Deletions cut 1 base from V and 2 bases from J, with 12 bases between. The CDR3 has 16 residues. The germline gives CDR1 LGHDT, CDR2 YNNKEL (reference sequence). Some clones are missing from TCRdb's copy, which holds only in-frame ones; the method was immunoSEQ multiplex PCR. The table has over 100,000 clones, about 90% seen once. The sequence came from an adult who received the AZD1222 COVID-19 vaccine. This material consisted of peripheral blood, taken 28 days after the second AZD1222 dose. This chain connects TRBV3-1 (or the pseudogene TRBV3-2) to TRBJ1-3, with D unresolved. CDR3 nucleotides: TGTGCCAGCAGCCAAGTTAATAGACTAACTGGAAACACCATATATTTT. Translating it yields CASSQVNRLTGNTIYF.